A single sample is the source of the 18 T cell receptor beta chains below, sequenced in a study of OX40 agonist ivuxolimab in advanced cancers. The data were produced by immunoSEQ multiplex PCR, yet TCRdb's version contains in-frame clones alone and is incomplete. The table shows approximately 69,000 clones, with around 81% occurring only once. The sample here was CD4+ or CD8+ T cells sorted from blood, taken in a trial of the OX40 agonist ivuxolimab. The receptors shown here come from an adult with an advanced solid tumor such as melanoma, head and neck, liver or kidney cancer.

V and J are TRBV7-9 and TRBJ1-6; TRBD1 aligns across 8 bases. The V gene's germline CDR1 is SEHNR and CDR2 FQNEAQ (reference sequence). V lost 5 bases and J lost 2; bases outside the gene matches: 8. The CDR3 totals 17 residues. The CDR3 sequence is CASSPRQGTPYNSPLHF. The CDR3, as DNA: TGTGCCAGCAGCCCACGACAGGGGACCCCCTATAATTCACCCCTCCACTTT.

J is TRBJ2-3 and V is TRBV14; D is ambiguous. The CDR3 contains 18 residues. Germline V lookup: CDR1 SGHDN, CDR2 FVKESK. V dropped 0 bases and J dropped 1 base, with 17 bases sitting between them. The CDR3 DNA follows: TGTGCCAGCAGCCAAGAACTAAACGCCTGGCTCGGCACAGATACGCAGTATTTT. Amino acids: CASSQELNAWLGTDTQYF.

This rearrangement joins TRBV5-1 to TRBJ2-7; 7 bases match TRBD1. The CDR3 is made up of 13 amino acids. Trimming at V came to 4 bases and at J to 3 bases, leaving 4 bases not matched to a gene. The germline V gene has CDR1 SGHRS and CDR2 YFSETQ. The CDR3 region is CASSPTGDYEQYV. CDR3 nucleotides: TGCGCCAGCAGCCCCACAGGGGACTACGAGCAGTACGTC.

This clone turned up a few times. The chain uses TRBV21-1 and TRBJ2-7; the listed D gene, TRBD2, was not tested against the DNA. TRBV21-1 is a known pseudogene. This CDR3 spans 15 amino acids. The CDR3 is CASSKTTGRSYEQYV. As DNA, the CDR3 is TGTGCCAGCAGCAAGACCACCGGGAGATCCTACGAGCAGTACGTC.

This clone was counted between two and nine times. This sequence joins TRBV27 and TRBJ2-1; D assignment may be TRBD1 or TRBD2 (6 bases each). The CDR3 length is 15 residues. CDR1 and CDR2 from the germline V gene are MNHEY and SMNVEV (reference sequence). Trimming left V 6 bases short and J 4 bases short, with 16 bases between. The CDR3 DNA follows: TGTGCCAGCAGCCGTAGGGGGGCCGGGTACAATGAGCAGTTCTTC. Protein product: CASSRRGAGYNEQFF.

V gene TRBV7-9 combines with J gene TRBJ1-1, with D possibly being TRBD1 (5 bases). The germline V gene encodes CDR1 SEHNR and CDR2 FQNEAQ (reference sequence). The CDR3 has 17 residues. V lost 5 bases and J lost 2, with 21 bases in between. CDR3 residues: CASSPGTFRSLNTEAFF. The CDR3 nucleotides are TGTGCCAGCAGCCCGGGGACTTTTCGGTCCCTTAACACTGAAGCTTTCTTT.

The V call is TRBV6-6, the J call TRBJ2-3; D is possibly TRBD2 (6 bases). Germline V gives CDR1 MNHNY, CDR2 SVGAGI (reference sequence). With 6 bases removed from V and 1 base from J, the gap between germline ends came to 8 bases. The CDR3 is made up of 13 amino acids. The CDR3 coding sequence is TGTGCCAGCAGGCCTAGCGGCACAGATACGCAGTATTTT. Its protein product is CASRPSGTDTQYF.

This sequence joins TRBV7-2 and TRBJ2-4, with TRBD2 as a possible D gene (6 bases). CDR1 is SGHTA and CDR2 is FQGNSA in the germline V gene. The CDR3 is 16 residues long. V dropped 1 base and J dropped 6 bases, with 16 bases sitting between them. Here the CDR3 DNA reads TGTGCCAGCAGCTTAGTTGGGACTGTAATGTTAAACATTCAGTACTTC. Protein product: CASSLVGTVMLNIQYF.

The chain carries TRBV11-3 and TRBJ2-3, with D perhaps matching TRBD1 (5 bases). CDR1 and CDR2 (germline): SGHNT, YENEEA. V lost 5 bases and J lost 3, with 9 bases in between. There are 13 residues in the CDR3. DNA of the CDR3: TGTGCCAGCAGCCTGACAGCTACAGATACGCAGTATTTT. This sequence encodes CASSLTATDTQYF.

CDR3 DNA sequence: TGTGCCAGTAGTACAGGACTAGCGGGCCGATACAATGAGCAGTTCTTC. Translated: CASSTGLAGRYNEQFF. The J gene is TRBJ2-1, the V gene TRBV19; 11 nucleotides line up with TRBD2. Germline V gene lookup returns CDR1 LNHDA and CDR2 SQIVND (reference sequence). The CDR3 loop spans 16 amino acids. Germline trimming cut 4 bases from V and 4 bases from J; bases unmatched to any gene: 6.

This clone has a single count. CDR3 in DNA: TGTGCCAGCACCCGGACGGGCTACAATGAGCAGTTCTTC. Its translation is CASTRTGYNEQFF. The chain carries TRBV5-4 and TRBJ2-1; no firm D call. V was cut by 6 bases and J by 3 bases, with 10 bases left in between. There are 13 residues in the CDR3. The germline V gene has CDR1 SGHNT and CDR2 YYREEE (reference sequence).

The V call is TRBV7-8, the J call TRBJ2-7, with D perhaps matching TRBD2 (5 bases). Trimming stripped 5 bases from V and 0 bases from J, with 17 bases between. CDR3 length: 16 residues. The germline gives CDR1 SGHVS, CDR2 FQNEAQ. CDR3 sequence reads: CASSPAVGESSYEQYV. DNA of the CDR3: TGTGCCAGCAGCCCCGCCGTCGGGGAGAGCTCCTACGAGCAGTACGTC.

This clone was seen more than once but under ten times. The gene calls are TRBV6-4 and TRBJ2-3; 11 positions agree with TRBD1. V was pared by 6 bases and J by 1 base, with 3 bases of the junction left unmatched. CDR1 MRHNA and CDR2 SNTAGT come from the germline V gene. This CDR3 region has 15 residues. CDR3 DNA sequence: TGTGCCAGCAGCGCGGGACAGGGGGGCACAGATACGCAGTATTTT. It specifies CASSAGQGGTDTQYF.

The V call is TRBV28, the J call TRBJ1-2; a possible D gene is TRBD1 (6 bases). The CDR3 loop spans 16 amino acids. Trimming removed 2 bases from V and 0 bases from J, with 13 bases in between. The V gene's germline CDR1 is MDHEN and CDR2 SYDVKM. CDR3 coding DNA: TGTGCCAGCAGTTTACTAGGACAGATAGCTAACTATGGCTACACCTTC. Amino acids: CASSLLGQIANYGYTF.

This clone was seen a single time. The CDR3 reads CASSARQGLRYEQYF. DNA for the CDR3: TGTGCCAGTAGTGCCCGACAGGGCTTACGCTACGAGCAGTACTTC. The rearrangement links TRBV19 to TRBJ2-5; 7 bases agree with TRBD1. The J call may be mistaken, given a closer DNA end match to TRBJ2-7. Germline CDR1 reads LNHDA; CDR2 reads SQIVND (reference sequence). The CDR3 extends over 15 amino acids.

The chain recombines TRBV9 with TRBJ2-5; 8 positions agree with TRBD2. The length of the CDR3 is 16 residues. V lost 0 bases to trimming and J lost 1 base; unmatched junction nucleotides: 5. In germline, CDR1 is SGDLS, CDR2 YYNGEE. The CDR3 nucleotides read TGTGCCAGCAGCGTAGATGCCGCGGGGGGCCAAGAGACCCAGTACTTC. Translation gives CASSVDAAGGQETQYF.

This chain connects TRBV6-5 to TRBJ1-1; TRBD1 matches 8 bases. The V gene's germline CDR1 is MNHEY and CDR2 SVGAGI. CDR3 size: 13 residues. With V trimmed by 6 bases and J by 0 bases, 0 bases remained unmatched. The CDR3 loop is CASRTGVNTEAFF. The CDR3 DNA reads as TGTGCCAGCAGGACAGGGGTGAACACTGAAGCTTTCTTT.

This clone has more than one count but fewer than ten. V and J are TRBV7-9 and TRBJ1-5; D is undetermined. V gave up 2 bases and J gave up 8 bases, with 10 bases separating them. The germline gives CDR1 SEHNR, CDR2 FQNEAQ (reference sequence). This CDR3 is built from 13 residues. CDR3 amino acids: CASSLPSEKPQHF. The CDR3 DNA sequence: TGTGCCAGCAGCTTACCCTCTGAGAAGCCCCAGCATTTT.